A selection of T cell receptor beta chains follows, all from one sample in a study of chemoradiotherapy in HPV16-positive cancers. Only in-frame clones appear in the TCRdb table, and some are missing; sequencing was by immunoSEQ multiplex PCR. The sample has approximately 8,500 clones, approximately 74% seen once. This specimen was acquired from a patient who underwent chemoradiotherapy. These TCRs come from a human donor with HPV-associated anogenital cancer. Both conserved end residues are part of each CDR3. D genes are given only for firm matches. Not all rows give a size; the values are once, few, many and, for expanded clones, a class.

j_call clone_size d_call v_call cdr3_nt cdr3_aa
TRBJ2-7 NA NA TRBV5-5 TGTGCCAGCAGTTCCGGGGTCTACGAGCAGTACTTC CASSSGVYEQYF
TRBJ2-1 NA NA TRBV28 TGTGCCAGCAGAAAACTAGCCAGTGAGCAGTTCTTC CASRKLASEQFF
TRBJ2-1 NA NA TRBV2 TGTGCCAGCAGTGATGGGGTTTCCTACAATGAGCAGTTCTTC CASSDGVSYNEQFF
TRBJ2-5 NA TRBD1 TRBV29-1 TGCAGCGTTGCCACAGGGGGCAGGGAGACCCAGTACTTC CSVATGGRETQYF
TRBJ2-4 NA TRBD1 TRBV19 TGTGCCAGTGGACAGGGGACCAAAAACATTCAGTACTTC CASGQGTKNIQYF
TRBJ2-5 NA NA TRBV7-2 TGTGCCAGCAGCTTAGCCCTAGGAGGGGGACAAGAGACCCAGTACTTC CASSLALGGGQETQYF
TRBJ2-2 few TRBD1 TRBV7-9 TGTGCCAGCAGCTTAAGCAGGTTGCGACAGGGGGAAGCCGGGGAGCTGTTTTTT CASSLSRLRQGEAGELFF
TRBJ1-5 NA NA TRBV28 TGTGCCAGTCGGCAGGGGAAAAATCAGCCCCAGCATTTT CASRQGKNQPQHF
TRBJ2-7 NA TRBD1 TRBV11-2 TGTGCCAGCAGCATACAGGGGTCCTCCTACGAGCAGTACTTC CASSIQGSSYEQYF
TRBJ2-3 NA NA TRBV5-4 TGTGCCAGCAGCCGGGACTCGGAGGGACATACGCAGTATTTT CASSRDSEGHTQYF
TRBJ2-7 NA NA TRBV5-1 TGCGCCAGCAGCCTCCCCGGGGACGAGCAGTACTTC CASSLPGDEQYF
TRBJ1-1 NA NA TRBV11-2 TGTGCCAGCAGCCCATGGGGTGAAGCTTTCTTT CASSPWGEAFF
TRBJ2-7 NA TRBD1 TRBV18 TGTGCCAGCTCACCTCCGGGACAGCTAGACTACGAGCAGTACTTC CASSPPGQLDYEQYF
TRBJ2-5 NA NA TRBV9 TGTGCCAGCAGCGTAGACCCCGGTGGGGGCCTGCAAGAGACCCAGTACTTC CASSVDPGGGLQETQYF
TRBJ2-5 NA TRBD1 TRBV11-2 TGTGCCAGCAGCCCAAACAGGGGGCGATGGGAGACCCAGTACTTC CASSPNRGRWETQYF
TRBJ1-1 NA TRBD1 TRBV4-1 TGCGCCAGCAGCCGAGACAGGGGTAAAGCTTTCTTT CASSRDRGKAFF